This TCR beta chain derives from a study of blood T cell repertoires in COVID-19. Original processing methods: Amplification of reference gene primers was used by the study to estimate nucleated cell counts. Profiling relied on immunoSEQ multiplex PCR, and the TCRdb table lists in-frame clones only, not all of them. D and trimming were read from the DNA, whereas the V and J calls and clone size are those reported in that table. This sample has 220,000 or so clones, with around 86% found just once. The V and J ends lost 4 bases and 9 bases, in that order; junction bases with no gene match: 19. Germline-derived CDR1 and CDR2 are SGHNT and YYREEE (reference sequence). The CDR3 loop spans 19 amino acids.

The sequence was collected from a woman aged 50 to 65 with COVID-19, enrolled during active disease. The chain carries TRBV5-4 and TRBJ2-1; 13 bases map to TRBD2. The sequenced sample was peripheral blood. Written as DNA, the CDR3 is TGTGCCAGCAGCCACGGACTAGCGGGGGAGGTATATGTTTCGAGTGAGCAGTTCTTC. Its protein is CASSHGLAGEVYVSSEQFF.